This T cell receptor beta chain was identified in a study of blood T cell repertoires in COVID-19. The CDR3 sequence is 14 residues long. The germline CDR1 and CDR2 sequences are SGHAT and FQNNGV. Trimming left V 6 bases short and J 1 base short, with 13 bases between. Generated by immunoSEQ multiplex PCR, the TCRdb table keeps only in-frame clones and is missing some. Of approximately 200,000 clones detected, around nine tenths appear once; the ten largest clones hold around 7%. This sequence joins TRBV11-2 and TRBJ2-7; perhaps TRBD1 as D (6 bases). This receptor was identified in a man aged 25-45 years in a cohort exposed to, infected with or recovered from COVID-19 (not recorded which). Input material: PBMCs or T cells enriched from blood (not recorded which). This CDR3 is CASRGGAGSYEQYF. CDR3 DNA: TGTGCCAGCAGAGGGGGTGCTGGTTCCTACGAGCAGTACTTC.